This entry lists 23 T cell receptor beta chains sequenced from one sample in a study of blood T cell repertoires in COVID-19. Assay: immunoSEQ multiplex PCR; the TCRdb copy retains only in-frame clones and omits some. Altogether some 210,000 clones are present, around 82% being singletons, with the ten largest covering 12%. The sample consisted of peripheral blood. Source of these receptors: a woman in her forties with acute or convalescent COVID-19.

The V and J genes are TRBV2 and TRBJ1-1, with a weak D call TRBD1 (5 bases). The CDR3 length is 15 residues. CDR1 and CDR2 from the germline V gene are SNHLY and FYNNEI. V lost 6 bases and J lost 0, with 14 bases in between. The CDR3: CASSDGGRMNTEAFF. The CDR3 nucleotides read TGTGCCAGCAGCGACGGGGGGAGAATGAACACTGAAGCTTTCTTT.

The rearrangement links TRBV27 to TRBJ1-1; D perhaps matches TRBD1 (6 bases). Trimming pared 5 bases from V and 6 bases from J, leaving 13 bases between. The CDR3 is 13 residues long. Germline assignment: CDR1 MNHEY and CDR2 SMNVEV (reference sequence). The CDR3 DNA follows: TGTGCCAGCAGTAAGGGGGGGTGGGCTGAAGCTTTCTTT. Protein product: CASSKGGWAEAFF.

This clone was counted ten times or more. The DNA of the CDR3 is TGCGCCAGCAGCCCAGCGGGACTAGCGGGCTACAATGAGCAGTTCTTC. Protein: CASSPAGLAGYNEQFF. The chain links TRBV4-1 to TRBJ2-1, with 12 bases fitting TRBD2. This CDR3 spans 16 amino acids. The germline CDR1 and CDR2 sequences are MGHRA and YSYEKL. With V trimmed by 4 bases and J by 3 bases, 4 bases remained unmatched.

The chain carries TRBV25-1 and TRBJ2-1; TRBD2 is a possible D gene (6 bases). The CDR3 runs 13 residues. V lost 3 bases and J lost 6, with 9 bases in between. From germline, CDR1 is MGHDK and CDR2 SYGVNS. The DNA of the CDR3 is TGTGCCAGCAGTGATAGCGGACGCAATGAGCAGTTCTTC. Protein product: CASSDSGRNEQFF.

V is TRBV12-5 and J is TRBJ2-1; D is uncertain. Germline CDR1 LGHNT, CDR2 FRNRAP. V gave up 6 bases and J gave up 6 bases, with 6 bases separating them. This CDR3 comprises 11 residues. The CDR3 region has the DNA TGTGCTAGTGGGCGCGTCAATGAGCAGTTCTTC. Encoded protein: CASGRVNEQFF.

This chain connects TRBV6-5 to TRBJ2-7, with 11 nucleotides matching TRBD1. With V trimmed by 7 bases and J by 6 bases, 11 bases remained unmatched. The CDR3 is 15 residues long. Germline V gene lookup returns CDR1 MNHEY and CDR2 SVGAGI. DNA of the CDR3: TGTGCCAGCACCCAAACATGGGGACAGGGGGGCGAGCAGTACTTC. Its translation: CASTQTWGQGGEQYF.

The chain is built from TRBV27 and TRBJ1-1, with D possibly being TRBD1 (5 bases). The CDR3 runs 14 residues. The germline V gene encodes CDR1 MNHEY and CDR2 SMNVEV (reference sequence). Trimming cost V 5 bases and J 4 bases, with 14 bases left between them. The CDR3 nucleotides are TGTGCCAGCAGTGCTTTTGGGGGAGGCACTGAAGCTTTCTTT. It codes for CASSAFGGGTEAFF.

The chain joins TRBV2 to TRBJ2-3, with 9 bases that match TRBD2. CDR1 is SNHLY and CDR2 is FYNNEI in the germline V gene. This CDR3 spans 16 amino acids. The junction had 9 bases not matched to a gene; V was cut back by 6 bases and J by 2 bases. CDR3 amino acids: CASRAAGGYNTDTQYF. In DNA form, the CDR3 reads TGTGCCAGCAGGGCAGCGGGAGGCTATAACACAGATACGCAGTATTTT.

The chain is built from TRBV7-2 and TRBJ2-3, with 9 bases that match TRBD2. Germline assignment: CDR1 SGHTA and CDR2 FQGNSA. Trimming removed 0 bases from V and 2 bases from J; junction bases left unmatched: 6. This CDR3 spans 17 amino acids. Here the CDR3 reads CASSLAGLAGFTDTQYF. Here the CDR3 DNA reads TGTGCCAGCAGCTTAGCGGGGCTAGCGGGGTTCACAGATACGCAGTATTTT.

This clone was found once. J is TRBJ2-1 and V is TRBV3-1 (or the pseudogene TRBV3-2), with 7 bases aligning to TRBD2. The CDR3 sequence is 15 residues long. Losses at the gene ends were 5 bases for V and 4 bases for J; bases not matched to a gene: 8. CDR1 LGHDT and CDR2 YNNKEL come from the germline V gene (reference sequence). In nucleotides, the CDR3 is TGTGCCAGCAGCAAAGCCAGCGGGACTTACAATGAGCAGTTCTTC. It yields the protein CASSKASGTYNEQFF.

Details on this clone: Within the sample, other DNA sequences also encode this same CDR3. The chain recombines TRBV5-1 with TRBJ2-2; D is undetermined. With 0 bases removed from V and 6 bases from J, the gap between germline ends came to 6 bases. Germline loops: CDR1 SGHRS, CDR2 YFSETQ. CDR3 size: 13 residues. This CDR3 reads CASSLVPAGELFF. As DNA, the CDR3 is TGCGCCAGCAGCTTGGTTCCGGCCGGGGAGCTGTTTTTT.

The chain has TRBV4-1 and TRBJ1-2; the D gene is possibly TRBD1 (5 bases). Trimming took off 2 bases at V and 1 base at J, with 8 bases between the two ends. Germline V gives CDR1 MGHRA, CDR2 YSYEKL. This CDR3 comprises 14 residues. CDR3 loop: CASSQLTDNYGYTF. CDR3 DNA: TGCGCCAGCAGCCAATTGACAGATAACTATGGCTACACCTTC.

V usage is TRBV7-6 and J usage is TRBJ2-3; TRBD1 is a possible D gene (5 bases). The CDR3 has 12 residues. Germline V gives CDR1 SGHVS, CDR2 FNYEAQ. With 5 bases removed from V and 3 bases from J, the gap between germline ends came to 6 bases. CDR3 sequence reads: CASSPGTDTQYF. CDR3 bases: TGTGCCAGCAGCCCAGGGACAGATACGCAGTATTTT.

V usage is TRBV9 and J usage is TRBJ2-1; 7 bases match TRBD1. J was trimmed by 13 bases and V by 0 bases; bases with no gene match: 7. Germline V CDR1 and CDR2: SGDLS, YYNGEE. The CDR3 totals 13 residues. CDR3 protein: CASSVALGQPQFF. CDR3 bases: TGTGCCAGCAGCGTAGCTCTGGGACAGCCTCAGTTCTTC.

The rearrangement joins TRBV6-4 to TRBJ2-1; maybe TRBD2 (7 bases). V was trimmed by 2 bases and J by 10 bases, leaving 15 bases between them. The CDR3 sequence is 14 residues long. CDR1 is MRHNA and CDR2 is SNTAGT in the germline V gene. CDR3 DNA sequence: TGTGCCAGCAGTGACGAGGGGGGGAAGAGGGAGCAGTTCTTC. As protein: CASSDEGGKREQFF.

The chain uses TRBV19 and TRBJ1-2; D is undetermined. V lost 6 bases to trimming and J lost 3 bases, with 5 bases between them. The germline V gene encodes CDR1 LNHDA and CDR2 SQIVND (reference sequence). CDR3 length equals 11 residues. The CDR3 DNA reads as TGTGCCAGTAGCAATCACTATGGCTACACCTTC. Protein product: CASSNHYGYTF.

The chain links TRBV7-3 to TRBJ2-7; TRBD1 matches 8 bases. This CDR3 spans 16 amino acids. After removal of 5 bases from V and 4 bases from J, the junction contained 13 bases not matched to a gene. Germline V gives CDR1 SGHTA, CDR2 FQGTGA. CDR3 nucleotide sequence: TGTGCCAGCAGCCTAGATCCCGGACAGGGACCATACGAGCAGTACTTC. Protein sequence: CASSLDPGQGPYEQYF.

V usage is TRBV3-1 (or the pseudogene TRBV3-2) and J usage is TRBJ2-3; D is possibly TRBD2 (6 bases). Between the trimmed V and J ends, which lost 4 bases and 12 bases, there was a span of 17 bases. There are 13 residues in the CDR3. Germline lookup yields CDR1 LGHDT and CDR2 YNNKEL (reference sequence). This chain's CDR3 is CASSLRMGGGQYF. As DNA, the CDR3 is TGTGCCAGCAGCCTACGGATGGGGGGAGGTCAGTATTTT.

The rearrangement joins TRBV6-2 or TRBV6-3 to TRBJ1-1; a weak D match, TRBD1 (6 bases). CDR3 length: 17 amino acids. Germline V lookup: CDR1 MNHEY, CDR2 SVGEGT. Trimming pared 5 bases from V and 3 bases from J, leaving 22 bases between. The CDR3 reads CASSDYGYRAGDTEAFF. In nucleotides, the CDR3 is TGTGCCAGCAGTGACTACGGGTACAGGGCTGGGGACACTGAAGCTTTCTTT.

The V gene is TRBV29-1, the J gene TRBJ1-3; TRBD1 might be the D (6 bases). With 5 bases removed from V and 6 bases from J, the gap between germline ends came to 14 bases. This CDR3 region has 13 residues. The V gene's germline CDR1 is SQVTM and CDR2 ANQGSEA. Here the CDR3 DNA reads TGCAGCGTTAAACTTACAGGGATAAACACCATATATTTT. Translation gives CSVKLTGINTIYF.

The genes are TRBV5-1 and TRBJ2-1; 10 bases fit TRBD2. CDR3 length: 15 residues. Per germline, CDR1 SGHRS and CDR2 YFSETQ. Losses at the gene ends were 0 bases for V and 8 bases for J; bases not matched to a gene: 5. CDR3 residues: CASSLVAGGQDEQFF. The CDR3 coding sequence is TGCGCCAGCAGCTTGGTAGCGGGGGGACAGGATGAGCAGTTCTTC.

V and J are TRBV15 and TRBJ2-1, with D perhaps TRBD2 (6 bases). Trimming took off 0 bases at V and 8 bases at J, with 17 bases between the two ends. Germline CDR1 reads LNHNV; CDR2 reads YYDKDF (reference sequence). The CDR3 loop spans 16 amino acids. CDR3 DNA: TGTGCCACCAGCAGAGACCTCGGGAGAAGGAGGGATGAGCAGTTCTTC. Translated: CATSRDLGRRRDEQFF.

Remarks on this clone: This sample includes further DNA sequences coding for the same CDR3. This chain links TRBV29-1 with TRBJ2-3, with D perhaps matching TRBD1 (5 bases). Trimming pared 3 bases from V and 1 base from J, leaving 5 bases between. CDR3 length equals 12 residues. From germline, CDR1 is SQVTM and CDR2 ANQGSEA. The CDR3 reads CSVDRGTDTQYF. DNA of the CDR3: TGCAGCGTTGACAGGGGCACAGATACGCAGTATTTT.